The 15 T cell receptor beta chains presented below share a single source sample, sequenced in a study of shared clonotypes between healthy human individuals. Selected positively for CCR7 and CD45RO-negative, naive CD8 cells excluded terminally differentiated effector memory CD45RA+ cells. Using immunoSEQ multiplex PCR, the repertoire was profiled, and TCRdb retains in-frame clones only, with some absent. The data hold around 550,000 clones, with around 95% observed a single time. The sequenced material came from naive CD8+ T cells sorted from blood. Receptor source: a woman aged 25 to 39 in good health.

The chain is built from TRBV28 and TRBJ2-7, with a possible D match to TRBD1 (6 bases). Germline assignment: CDR1 MDHEN and CDR2 SYDVKM. Trimming left V 2 bases short and J 5 bases short, with 22 bases between. CDR3 length equals 17 residues. The CDR3 here is CASSLRFWDTPDHEQYF. In DNA form, the CDR3 reads TGTGCCAGCAGTTTACGTTTTTGGGACACCCCGGACCACGAGCAGTACTTC.

The chain combines TRBV19 with TRBJ2-6, with D unclear. Germline CDR1 LNHDA, CDR2 SQIVND (reference sequence). This CDR3 is 15 amino acids long. V was trimmed by 5 bases and J by 2 bases, leaving 10 bases between them. CDR3 bases: TGTGCCAGTAGTGAAGGGTGGGCTGGGGCCAACGTCCTGACTTTC. It codes for CASSEGWAGANVLTF.

The chain carries TRBV28 and TRBJ1-1; perhaps TRBD1 as D (5 bases). V was shortened by 6 bases and J by 1 base, with 12 bases between the two germline ends. The CDR3 loop spans 14 amino acids. Germline assignment: CDR1 MDHEN and CDR2 SYDVKM. DNA for the CDR3: TGTGCCAGCAGCGCGGGACGGGGGAACACTGAAGCTTTCTTT. It encodes CASSAGRGNTEAFF.

The V gene is TRBV28, the J gene TRBJ2-7, with D possibly matching TRBD1 (5 bases). Trimming removed 5 bases from V and 3 bases from J, with 17 bases in between. Germline-derived CDR1 and CDR2 are MDHEN and SYDVKM. The CDR3 runs 15 residues. CDR3 DNA sequence: TGTGCCAGCAGTCAATTTCACAGGTGGGGCTACGAGCAGTACTTC. This codes for CASSQFHRWGYEQYF.

V gene TRBV5-6 combines with J gene TRBJ1-1, with 9 bases identical to TRBD1. Germline CDR1 reads SGHDT; CDR2 reads YYEEEE. CDR3 length: 17 amino acids. Losses at the gene ends were 4 bases for V and 1 base for J; bases not matched to a gene: 11. CDR3 DNA sequence: TGTGCCAGCAGCAACCCTCTCCGGGACAGGGAGAACACTGAAGCTTTCTTT. It codes for CASSNPLRDRENTEAFF. The full variable domain, its missing parts supplied by reference TRBV5-6 and TRBJ1-1, is DAGVTQSPTHLIKTRGQQVTLRCSPKSGHDTVSWYQQALGQGPQFIFQYYEEEERQRGNFPDRFSGHQFPNYSSELNVNALLLGDSALYLCASSNPLRDRENTEAFFGQGTRLTVV.

The chain uses TRBV18 and TRBJ2-3; D remains ambiguous. CDR1 and CDR2 from the germline V gene are KGHSH and LQKENI. This CDR3 has 16 residues. The V end was cut by 0 bases, the J end by 3 bases, with 13 bases between. The chain's CDR3 is CASSPPGLGLTDTQYF. Here the CDR3 DNA reads TGTGCCAGCTCACCACCCGGATTAGGTTTAACAGATACGCAGTATTTT.

The CDR3 loop is CASSYPEETQYF. CDR3 sequence (DNA): TGTGCCAGCAGTTACCCGGAAGAGACCCAGTACTTC. The chain is built from TRBV6-5 and TRBJ2-5; D gene ambiguous. The CDR3 consists of 12 residues. V lost 2 bases and J lost 3, with 4 bases in between. Germline V gene data show CDR1 as MNHEY and CDR2 as SVGAGI.

CDR3 protein: CASSFAGEGTGELFF. The CDR3 DNA reads as TGTGCCAGCAGTTTTGCGGGAGAGGGGACCGGGGAGCTGTTTTTT. The J gene is TRBJ2-2, the V gene TRBV27; 7 bases align to TRBD2. Trimming removed 3 bases from V and 5 bases from J; junction bases left unmatched: 6. The CDR3 extends over 15 amino acids. Germline V gene lookup returns CDR1 MNHEY and CDR2 SMNVEV (reference sequence).

The chain uses TRBV28 and TRBJ2-1, with 8 bases identical to TRBD2. With 6 bases clipped from V and 12 bases from J, the junction kept 13 bases outside the gene matches. Germline lookup yields CDR1 MDHEN and CDR2 SYDVKM. This CDR3 has 14 amino acids. The CDR3 coding sequence is TGTGCCAGCAGCAGTGGACTAGCAGCCCCCGGGCAGTTCTTC. It encodes CASSSGLAAPGQFF.

The chain is built from TRBV7-9 and TRBJ1-5, with D uncertain. Germline loops: CDR1 SEHNR, CDR2 FQNEAQ (reference sequence). Trimming stripped 1 base from V and 4 bases from J, with 8 bases between. This CDR3 has 14 residues. The chain's CDR3 is CASSLGQTNQPQHF. CDR3 coding DNA: TGTGCCAGCAGCTTAGGGCAGACTAATCAGCCCCAGCATTTT. The entire variable domain, with the rest obtained from reference TRBV7-9 and TRBJ1-5, is as follows: DTGVSQNPRHKITKRGQNVTFRCDPISEHNRLYWYRQTLGQGPEFLTYFQNEAQLEKSRLLSDRFSAERPKGSFSTLEIQRTEQGDSAMYLCASSLGQTNQPQHFGDGTRLSIL.

The rearrangement links TRBV7-3 to TRBJ2-1, with D possibly matching TRBD1 (6 bases). In germline, CDR1 is SGHTA, CDR2 FQGTGA. V lost 4 bases and J 0 bases, leaving 13 bases between the germline ends. The CDR3 sequence is 16 residues long. As DNA, the CDR3 is TGTGCCAGCAGCTCACAGGGCCTAAGCTCCTACAATGAGCAGTTCTTC. Residues: CASSSQGLSSYNEQFF.

The chain couples TRBV6-1 to TRBJ1-1; perhaps TRBD1 as D (5 bases). V gave up 3 bases and J gave up 2 bases, with 10 bases separating them. Germline CDR1 is MNHNS and CDR2 is SASEGT. The CDR3 loop spans 14 amino acids. CDR3 DNA sequence: TGTGCCAGCAGTGAGGGACGGGCTAACACTGAAGCTTTCTTT. Residues: CASSEGRANTEAFF.

This clone was seen just once. This chain joins TRBV27 and TRBJ2-5; 9 bases match TRBD1. TRBJ2-7 matches the DNA end more closely, so the J call is doubtful. The CDR3 is 14 residues long. The V gene's germline CDR1 is MNHEY and CDR2 SMNVEV (reference sequence). The CDR3: CASSPGTGNYEQYF. The CDR3 DNA sequence: TGTGCCAGCAGTCCGGGGACAGGGAACTACGAGCAGTACTTC.

The J gene is TRBJ2-7, the V gene TRBV5-5, with TRBD1 identical over 8 bases. J gave up 6 bases and V 4 bases, and 12 bases lay outside the gene matches. Germline assignment: CDR1 SGHKS and CDR2 YYEKEE (reference sequence). The CDR3 contains 15 residues. This CDR3 is CASSPWDRLGFEQYF. In DNA form, the CDR3 reads TGTGCCAGCAGCCCGTGGGACAGGTTAGGTTTCGAGCAGTACTTC.

V gene TRBV6-1 combines with J gene TRBJ2-7, with a tentative D call TRBD2 (5 bases). This CDR3 comprises 15 residues. CDR1 and CDR2 from the germline V gene are MNHNS and SASEGT. Trimming stripped 7 bases from V and 2 bases from J, with 18 bases between. The CDR3: CASTPRPDGTYEQYF. CDR3 bases: TGTGCCAGCACCCCGCGGCCCGACGGGACCTACGAGCAGTACTTC.